This T cell receptor (beta chain) was captured by sequencing in a study of cytomegalovirus exposure and HLA in healthy donors. PCR used 60 Vbeta primers and 13 Jbeta primers. The method was immunoSEQ multiplex PCR; TCRdb's version includes in-frame clones alone and lacks a portion of them. The sample comprises tens of thousands of clones, about 80% of which are singletons, and roughly 51% rests with the top ten. Whole-study results and caveats: Common viral pathogens seemed, in a later analysis, to connect with several of the most significant clusters. Analyzed later, most CMV-associated TCR beta chains appeared HLA-restricted.

Concerning this clone itself: The antigen is undetermined. Compared with germline, one end of the junction differs, possibly owing to a read error. Other nucleotide sequences in the sample specify the same CDR3.

Looked up from germline, CDR1 is MGHRA and CDR2 is YSYEKL. The CDR3 has 16 residues. Sequencing input: PBMCs. The rearrangement joins TRBV4-1 to TRBJ2-7, with D possibly being TRBD1 (5 bases). This receptor was obtained from a man aged 50-59 years in good health and CMV-seropositive. The CDR3 region has the DNA TGCGCCAGCAGCGAAGAAGCAGGACAAGGCTACTACGAGCAGTACTTC. It translates to CASSEEAGQGYYEQYF.